This is a list of T cell receptor beta chains from one sample in a study of blood T cell repertoires in COVID-19. Profiled with immunoSEQ multiplex PCR; TCRdb holds only in-frame clones, not every one. The data contain about 180,000 clones, 86% of them singletons. The sample was PBMCs or T cells enriched from blood (not recorded which). These receptors all stem from a woman aged 25-40 years who had recovered from COVID-19. CDR3s include the opening cysteine and the closing phenylalanine or tryptophan.

J gene | V gene | CDR3 protein
TRBJ1-6 | TRBV25-1 | CASSEYGTGLNSPLHF
TRBJ2-1 | TRBV14 | CASSQGISGRTLLLYEQFF
TRBJ2-4 | TRBV15 | CATSRELIEAKNIQYF
TRBJ2-7 | TRBV7-2 | CASSLDSTGTGTYEQYF
TRBJ2-2 | TRBV3-1/TRBV3-2 | CASSQAIAGATGELFF
TRBJ1-1 | TRBV2 | CASSELPNTEAFF
TRBJ2-3 | TRBV30 | CAWSVGVAGDTQYF
TRBJ1-5 | TRBV19 | CASKDRVYSNQPQHF
TRBJ1-2 | TRBV5-1 | CASSDQGASVGYTF
TRBJ2-2 | TRBV12-3/TRBV12-4 | CASAIRQDGELFF